One sample yielded the 13 T cell receptor beta chains listed below, sequenced in a study of shared clonotypes between healthy human individuals. Positive CCR7 selection of CD45RO-negative cells yielded the naive CD8 cells, and terminally differentiated effector memory CD45RA+ cells were excluded. This table comes from immunoSEQ multiplex PCR, and its TCRdb copy is limited to in-frame clones, with some not included. The sample has 550,000 to 600,000 clones, 95% to 98% seen once. Sequencing was done on a sample of naive CD8+ T cells sorted from blood. All receptors derive from a man aged 30 to 45 in good health.

The chain carries TRBV7-9 and TRBJ1-1; weak D call: TRBD1 (6 bases). The V end lost 1 base, the J end lost 4 bases, and 13 bases lay between the germline ends. Germline loops: CDR1 SEHNR, CDR2 FQNEAQ (reference sequence). This CDR3 is 15 amino acids long. The CDR3 sequence is CASSLGGQGFTEAFF. The CDR3 region has the DNA TGTGCCAGCAGCTTAGGGGGGCAGGGATTCACTGAAGCTTTCTTT.

The CDR3 sequence: CASSFSANSNQPQHF. The CDR3 DNA is TGTGCCAGCAGCTTTTCTGCGAATAGCAATCAGCCCCAGCATTTT. The rearrangement joins TRBV11-2 to TRBJ1-5; D gene uncertain. V was trimmed by 3 bases and J by 0 bases, leaving 9 bases between them. This CDR3 comprises 15 residues. The germline V gene encodes CDR1 SGHAT and CDR2 FQNNGV.

The V gene is TRBV11-2, the J gene TRBJ2-1; 7 bases are shared with TRBD2. V was clipped by 1 base and J by 9 bases; unmatched bases: 9. The CDR3 loop spans 15 amino acids. From germline, CDR1 is SGHAT and CDR2 FQNNGV. The CDR3 DNA reads as TGTGCCAGCAGCTTAGGGTGGGAGGGCCTGATTGAGCAGTTCTTC. This gives the protein CASSLGWEGLIEQFF.

The chain couples TRBV15 to TRBJ1-5; D is unclear. The CDR3 runs 17 residues. Trimming removed 1 base from V and 0 bases from J, with 13 bases in between. The germline gives CDR1 LNHNV, CDR2 YYDKDF (reference sequence). For the CDR3, the DNA is TGTGCCACCAGCAGAGCGAGGCAGGCCCTTAGCAATCAGCCCCAGCATTTT. Translating it yields CATSRARQALSNQPQHF.

The chain couples TRBV10-1 to TRBJ1-3; D is unclear. With 2 bases removed from V and 4 bases from J, the gap between germline ends came to 12 bases. Germline CDR1 reads WNHNN; CDR2 reads SYGVQD (reference sequence). The CDR3 has 15 residues. The CDR3 here is CASSEGKTPGNTIYF. The CDR3 DNA reads as TGCGCCAGCAGTGAGGGGAAAACGCCAGGAAACACCATATATTTT.

The chain links TRBV20-1 to TRBJ2-1; D gene ambiguous. The CDR3 covers 11 residues. Germline V gene lookup returns CDR1 DFQATT and CDR2 SNEGSKA (reference sequence). The V gene lost 5 bases and the J gene lost 4 bases, with 6 bases spanning the gap. As DNA, the CDR3 is TGCAGTGCTGACCTTTACAATGAGCAGTTCTTC. This gives the protein CSADLYNEQFF.

The J gene is TRBJ2-1, the V gene TRBV4-1, with 9 nucleotides matching TRBD2. The CDR3 is made up of 16 amino acids. V shed 4 bases and J 7 bases; nucleotides not matched to a gene: 11. CDR1 and CDR2 (germline): MGHRA, YSYEKL. CDR3 sequence: CASSPKSSGMENEQFF. DNA of the CDR3: TGCGCCAGCAGCCCGAAATCTAGCGGGATGGAGAATGAGCAGTTCTTC.

The chain has TRBV28 and TRBJ2-1, with a possible D match to TRBD1 (5 bases). The length of the CDR3 is 15 residues. The V and J ends lost 3 bases and 7 bases respectively, with 16 bases between them. Per germline, CDR1 MDHEN and CDR2 SYDVKM. The CDR3 reads CASSFRTPNENEQFF. DNA for the CDR3: TGTGCCAGCAGTTTCCGGACACCAAATGAGAATGAGCAGTTCTTC. The full variable domain, completed using reference TRBV28 and TRBJ2-1, is DVKVTQSSRYLVKRTGEKVFLECVQDMDHENMFWYRQDPGLGLRLIYFSYDVKMKEKGDIPEGYSVSREKKERFSLILESASTNQTSMYLCASSFRTPNENEQFFGPGTRLTVL.

This sequence joins TRBV7-9 and TRBJ2-7; 9 nucleotides align to TRBD2. The CDR3 length is 14 residues. Germline CDR1 reads SEHNR; CDR2 reads FQNEAQ (reference sequence). With 4 bases clipped from V and 2 bases from J, the junction kept 3 bases outside the gene matches. In DNA, the CDR3 is TGTGCCAGCAGCTCGATAGCGGGAGCCTACGAGCAGTACTTC. As protein: CASSSIAGAYEQYF.

J is TRBJ2-6 and V is TRBV27; TRBD1 matches at 9 bases. The germline gives CDR1 MNHEY, CDR2 SMNVEV (reference sequence). CDR3 length: 18 residues. Losses at the gene ends were 4 bases for V and 0 bases for J; bases not matched to a gene: 7. The CDR3 loop is CASSSGQGPSSGANVLTF. The CDR3 DNA reads as TGTGCCAGCAGTTCGGGACAGGGACCTTCCTCTGGGGCCAACGTCCTGACTTTC. The full variable domain, its missing parts supplied by reference TRBV27 and TRBJ2-6, is EAQVTQNPRYLITVTGKKLTVTCSQNMNHEYMSWYRQDPGLGLRQIYYSMNVEVTDKGDVPEGYKVSRKEKRNFPLILESPSPNQTSLYFCASSSGQGPSSGANVLTFGAGSRLTVL.

Turning to this clone: This specimen includes other DNA sequences encoding the same CDR3. The J gene is TRBJ2-1, the V gene TRBV14; D remains ambiguous. Germline CDR1 reads SGHDN; CDR2 reads FVKESK. The CDR3 is made up of 13 amino acids. The V and J ends lost 2 bases and 1 base respectively, with 3 bases between them. The CDR3 DNA sequence: TGTGCCAGCAGCCAAACTTCCTACAATGAGCAGTTCTTC. Translating gives CASSQTSYNEQFF.

The chain joins TRBV27 to TRBJ2-5, with unresolved D. Trimming pared 7 bases from V and 2 bases from J, leaving 17 bases between. Germline CDR1 reads MNHEY; CDR2 reads SMNVEV (reference sequence). The CDR3 has 15 residues. The CDR3 reads CASKHSTSLQETQYF. The CDR3 region has the DNA TGTGCCAGCAAACACTCAACCTCTCTACAAGAGACCCAGTACTTC.

The rearrangement uses TRBV28 and TRBJ2-2, with D perhaps matching TRBD1 (6 bases). The V and J ends lost 10 bases and 2 bases respectively, with 23 bases between them. The CDR3 extends over 17 amino acids. Per germline, CDR1 MDHEN and CDR2 SYDVKM. The CDR3 loop is CATRRTEKTINTGELFF. The CDR3 DNA sequence: TGTGCCACCCGAAGGACAGAAAAGACGATCAACACCGGGGAGCTGTTTTTT.